This T cell receptor (beta chain) appears in the sequencing data of a study of CD8+CD57+ T cells in acquired aplastic anemia. Study-wide points: Patients and controls shared some 30 CD8+ CDR3 sequences.

All sequencing subjects had displayed CD8+CD57+ cell expansion on flow cytometry. Each of the patients presented with severe acquired aplastic anemia. Genomic DNA acted as the template from which TCR beta VDJ combination and CDR3 sequence profiling were carried out. Each CDR3 protein gets one entry after TCRdb re-called the reads with MiXCR. The table includes roughly 190,000 distinct CDR3 sequences, 40% to 55% detected once. This clonotype was seen at least ten times. Its antigen is as yet unknown. Specimen: sorted CD4+, CD8+, or CD8+CD57+ T cells (not recorded which) from PBMCs. The TCR sequence derives from a human donor with aplastic anemia.

The CDR3 here is CASSLAGGTKNSPLHF. The CDR3 coding sequence is TGTGCCAGCAGCCTAGCAGGAGGGACTAAAAATTCACCCCTCCACTTT. The chain carries TRBV5-6 and TRBJ1-6, with D perhaps matching TRBD1 (5 bases). Germline CDR1 and CDR2: SGHDT and YYEEEE. The V end lost 4 bases, the J end lost 7 bases, and 18 bases lay between the germline ends. The CDR3 contains 16 residues.